Detailed here is one T cell receptor beta chain. Using its own MiXCR run on the RT-PCR reads, TCRdb lists one record per CDR3 protein. The table lists about 200,000 distinct CDR3 sequences, around two fifths of them singletons. Germline lookup yields CDR1 KGHDR and CDR2 SFDVKD. CDR3 length equals 17 residues. V lost 1 base, J lost 0 bases, and 14 bases lay in between. The data belong to a study of patients and donors after allogeneic stem cell transplantation. The specimen sequenced was blood, either unsorted or a sorted T cell fraction (not recorded which). The sequence came from a human donor who was either an allogeneic HSCT recipient or a stem cell or donor lymphocyte infusion donor (not recorded which). It is not recorded whose cells these are; they may come from a transplant donor. The chain has TRBV24-1 and TRBJ1-2, with D hard to call. DNA of the CDR3: TGTGCCACCAGTGATTTCCTGAAGGACGGAGCTAACTATGGCTACACCTTC. It encodes CATSDFLKDGANYGYTF.